This is a list of T cell receptor beta chains from one sample in a study of cytomegalovirus exposure and HLA in healthy donors. Sequenced by immunoSEQ multiplex PCR; TCRdb stores in-frame clones only, minus some. The sample includes 150,000 to 200,000 clones, around 76% seen only once; the top ten take around 7%. Sequenced input: PBMCs. Source of these receptors: a man aged 40-49 years in good health and CMV-seropositive. Both conserved end residues are trimmed from each CDR3. Size is stated for part of the rows, as once, few or many counts, or as a class when the clone is expanded.

size	V	J	CDR3
few	TRBV30	TRBJ1-4	AWSMGGTSTNEKLF
few	TRBV9	TRBJ2-7	ASSPSAGGAYEQY
once	TRBV4-1	TRBJ2-5	ASSQVRGEGQETQY
NA	TRBV4-3	TRBJ1-1	ASSQDRRGEAF
NA	TRBV19	TRBJ2-2	ASSIESGTWTGELF
NA	TRBV27	TRBJ2-3	ASMGQGTDTQY
few	TRBV30	TRBJ2-7	AWSLGQGAYEQY
NA	TRBV7-8	TRBJ1-5	ASTKIGGLSNQPQH
NA	TRBV5-4	TRBJ2-1	ASSLPGTGEGSYNEQF
NA	TRBV4-3	TRBJ2-1	ASSQDISRGEGYKQF
once	TRBV4-1	TRBJ1-4	ASSQLLGRFEKLF
NA	TRBV10-3	TRBJ1-1	AISELPTGDTEAF
NA	TRBV5-6	TRBJ1-1	ASSLVGGVNTEAF
NA	TRBV5-1	TRBJ2-7	ASSRDRGPREQY
NA	TRBV7-3	TRBJ1-2	ASSRTGGEGGYT
NA	TRBV7-8	TRBJ1-2	ASSFAIQTGRISYGYT
NA	TRBV21-1	TRBJ1-1	ASSLSGQGDTEAF
NA	TRBV5-8	TRBJ1-2	ASSPTSAGFGYT
NA	TRBV5-1	TRBJ1-6	ASSQSPSGGQDNSPLH
few	TRBV29-1	TRBJ1-3	SAEHSSGNTIY
NA	TRBV6-5	TRBJ1-1	ASSYSWDRVLEAF
NA	TRBV19	TRBJ1-1	ASSIAQGGTEAF
NA	TRBV5-1	TRBJ2-2	ASRTGQGAAGELF
NA	TRBV7-3	TRBJ2-1	ASSFQDRGEQF
NA	TRBV7-6	TRBJ1-5	ASSPGGAQPQH
NA	TRBV7-8	TRBJ1-2	ASSSPTGVGGYT
few	TRBV7-2	TRBJ1-6	ASSSRTGDNSPLH